Sequencing of this T cell receptor (beta chain) was carried out in a study of cytomegalovirus exposure and HLA in healthy donors. This clone appeared a single time. This table comes from immunoSEQ multiplex PCR, and its TCRdb copy is limited to in-frame clones, with some not included. The sample includes 50,000 to 65,000 clones, 85% to 95% of them seen just once. V was shortened by 4 bases and J by 6 bases, with 16 bases between the two germline ends. The CDR3 length is 14 residues. Looked up from germline, CDR1 is SNHLY and CDR2 is FYNNEI. This chain connects TRBV2 to TRBJ2-7; weak D call: TRBD2 (6 bases). The source of this sequence is a woman aged 18-30 years in good health and CMV-seropositive. Sequencing was carried out using PBMCs. The CDR3 region is CASSVRGTPSEQYF. CDR3 nucleotides: TGTGCCAGCAGTGTACGGGGGACCCCCTCCGAGCAGTACTTC.